Below are 22 T cell receptor beta chains sequenced from a single sample in a study of cytomegalovirus exposure and HLA in healthy donors (dated by TCRdb to the late 2010s). Receptor amplification or capture employed the immunoSEQ multiplex PCR assay. For the multiplex PCR, a mixture combining 60 forward primers for TCR Vbeta segments and 13 reverse primers for TCR Jbeta segments was used. TCRdb mirrors the immuneACCESS table, restricted to in-frame sequences. Some clones are absent from its copies; in checked studies, under half trace to an unresolved V gene, and the reason for the others is unknown. Within this sample are about 160,000 clones, with 80% of them counted one time only. The top ten clonotypes cover roughly 1.2% of the sample. The sequenced sample was PBMCs. Receptor source: a woman in her forties or fifties in good health and CMV-seronegative.

The gene calls are TRBV7-2 and TRBJ1-2; maybe TRBD1 (5 bases). This CDR3 contains 14 residues. CDR1 and CDR2 (germline): SGHTA, FQGNSA. V lost 1 base and J lost 8, with 14 bases in between. The CDR3 loop reads CASSLVLGDLGYTF. The CDR3 DNA follows: TGTGCCAGCAGCTTAGTTTTAGGGGACTTGGGCTACACCTTC.

This sequence joins TRBV7-6 and TRBJ2-7, with D possibly TRBD2 on 5 matching bases. The CDR3 is 13 residues long. The germline V gene has CDR1 SGHVS and CDR2 FNYEAQ. The V end lost 4 bases, the J end lost 6 bases, and 13 bases lay between the germline ends. The CDR3 DNA sequence: TGTGCCAGCAGCTCCGGGCCCGAGGGCGAGCAGTACTTC. Its translation: CASSSGPEGEQYF.

As to this clone: At one end, the junction sequence differs from germline, possibly due to a read error. This chain links TRBV7-9 with TRBJ2-7; tentatively, D is TRBD2 (5 bases). From germline, CDR1 is SEHNR and CDR2 FQNEAQ (reference sequence). This CDR3 spans 12 amino acids. CDR3 sequence (DNA): TGTTCCAGCAGCTTGGAGGTTGGTGAGCAGTACTTC. Its protein product is CSSSLEVGEQYF.

The chain uses TRBV7-2 and TRBJ2-7; TRBD2 agrees at 11 bases. The CDR3 has 14 amino acids. V was clipped by 4 bases and J by 6 bases; unmatched bases: 5. The V gene's germline CDR1 is SGHTA and CDR2 FQGNSA. In DNA, the CDR3 is TGTGCCAGCAGCTCACTAGCGGGGGTAACCGAGCAGTACTTC. It encodes CASSSLAGVTEQYF.

This sequence joins TRBV5-1 and TRBJ2-1, with TRBD2 matching over 7 bases. The CDR3 has 16 amino acids. Per the germline V gene, CDR1 is SGHRS and CDR2 is YFSETQ. V shed 3 bases and J 1 base; nucleotides not matched to a gene: 7. CDR3 in amino acids: CASSSPSGYSYNEQFF. In DNA, the CDR3 is TGCGCCAGCAGCTCTCCTAGCGGTTATTCCTACAATGAGCAGTTCTTC.

This clone was detected only a few times. The V and J genes are TRBV7-2 and TRBJ2-5; D gene uncertain. The CDR3 is made up of 11 amino acids. Germline V gene sequence: CDR1 SGHTA, CDR2 FQGNSA. Trimming took 3 bases from V and 4 from J, leaving 3 bases between them. CDR3 amino acids: CASSFLETQYF. CDR3 nucleotide sequence: TGTGCCAGCAGCTTTCTAGAGACCCAGTACTTC.

This chain joins TRBV20-1 and TRBJ1-5, with 8 bases lining up with TRBD1. With 6 bases clipped from V and 7 bases from J, the junction kept 2 bases outside the gene matches. This CDR3 contains 11 residues. The germline V gene has CDR1 DFQATT and CDR2 SNEGSKA (reference sequence). Here the CDR3 DNA reads TGCAGTGCCAACAGGGGGCAGCCCCAGCATTTT. Amino acids: CSANRGQPQHF.

In nucleotides, the CDR3 is TGTGCCATCAGTGACCCCGACAGGGGCACTGAAGCTTTCTTT. Its protein product is CAISDPDRGTEAFF. The J gene is TRBJ1-1, the V gene TRBV10-3, with TRBD1 identical over 8 bases. This CDR3 has 14 residues. CDR1 and CDR2 from the germline V gene are ENHRY and SYGVKD. Trimming cost V 3 bases and J 4 bases; bases outside gene matches: 4.

The J gene is TRBJ1-6, the V gene TRBV4-2; D may be TRBD1 (6 bases). V lost 0 bases to trimming and J lost 8 bases, with 14 bases between them. The CDR3 runs 16 residues. Germline V gene lookup returns CDR1 LGHNA and CDR2 YNFKEQ. CDR3 DNA sequence: TGTGCCAGCAGCCAAGATACCGTTCCAGGGGATTCACCCCTCCACTTT. Its translation: CASSQDTVPGDSPLHF.

The V gene is TRBV19, the J gene TRBJ1-1; D not resolved. CDR1 and CDR2 (germline): LNHDA, SQIVND (reference sequence). The ends were cut back, 2 bases at V and 3 bases at J, with 10 bases in the middle. The CDR3 runs 14 residues. The chain's CDR3 is CASSIRGAHTEAFF. The CDR3 DNA is TGTGCCAGTAGTATACGGGGAGCTCACACTGAAGCTTTCTTT.

In its sample, this clone was seen once. J is TRBJ2-7 and V is TRBV28, with D perhaps matching TRBD2 (6 bases). Trimming shortened V by 6 bases and J by 0 bases, and 15 bases separated the two germline ends. CDR3 length: 15 amino acids. Germline-derived CDR1 and CDR2 are MDHEN and SYDVKM. CDR3 sequence reads: CASSTRLGSSYEQYF. The CDR3 region has the DNA TGTGCCAGCAGCACCAGACTAGGAAGCTCCTACGAGCAGTACTTC.

This rearrangement joins TRBV12-2 to TRBJ2-3; the table names TRBD1, a call not compared with the DNA. TRBV12-2 is a listed pseudogene. The CDR3 covers 17 residues. The CDR3 spells CVRTRQGRRRVTDTQYF. CDR3 sequence (DNA): TGTGTCCGAACGCGGCAGGGCAGGCGGCGCGTCACAGATACGCAGTATTTT.

The chain carries TRBV7-2 and TRBJ2-2, with TRBD2 matching over 9 bases. Germline V lookup: CDR1 SGHTA, CDR2 FQGNSA. Germline trimming cut 5 bases from V and 6 bases from J; bases unmatched to any gene: 10. The length of the CDR3 is 16 residues. The CDR3 coding sequence is TGTGCCAGCAGCCGGACGGGGCGGGAGGGCCCCGGGGAGCTGTTTTTT. This translates into CASSRTGREGPGELFF.

V and J are TRBV6-5 and TRBJ1-2; D not certain. Germline CDR1 MNHEY, CDR2 SVGAGI. V was shortened by 0 bases and J by 1 base, with 6 bases between the two germline ends. The CDR3 has 14 residues. The CDR3 region is CASSYSRGNYGYTF. Here the CDR3 DNA reads TGTGCCAGCAGTTACTCGCGGGGTAACTATGGCTACACCTTC.

Details on this clone: Compared with germline, one end of the junction differs, possibly owing to a read error. This sequence joins TRBV7-8 and TRBJ1-1; 10 bases are shared with TRBD1. The CDR3 sequence is 16 residues long. Germline V lookup: CDR1 SGHVS, CDR2 FQNEAQ. The CDR3 region has the DNA TGTGCCAGCAGCCTAACGACAGGGGGCGCGAACTCTGAAGCTTTCTTT. Translation: CASSLTTGGANSEAFF.

This chain links TRBV4-1 with TRBJ1-1; 7 nucleotides agree with TRBD1. The germline gives CDR1 MGHRA, CDR2 YSYEKL. This CDR3 contains 15 residues. Trimming cost V 4 bases and J 8 bases; bases outside gene matches: 13. The CDR3, as DNA: TGCGCCAGCAGCCCACCTGACAGGGTGGGAGCCGAAGCTTTCTTT. Translating it yields CASSPPDRVGAEAFF.

The V gene is TRBV7-2, the J gene TRBJ1-4; D is undetermined. The CDR3 contains 15 residues. Trimming took 1 base from V and 5 from J, leaving 11 bases between them. The germline V gene encodes CDR1 SGHTA and CDR2 FQGNSA. CDR3 loop: CASSLVAPENEKLFF. CDR3 in DNA: TGTGCCAGCAGCTTAGTTGCTCCCGAGAATGAAAAACTGTTTTTT.

V gene TRBV28 combines with J gene TRBJ2-1; the match to TRBD2 covers 7 bases. The ends lost 5 bases at V and 2 bases at J; junction bases unmatched: 12. The CDR3 extends over 17 amino acids. Germline values: CDR1 MDHEN, CDR2 SYDVKM. This chain's CDR3 is CASSRGDGGGTYNEQFF. DNA of the CDR3: TGTGCCAGCAGTCGCGGGGACGGCGGGGGAACCTACAATGAGCAGTTCTTC.

This chain links TRBV9 with TRBJ2-1; D is perhaps TRBD2 (7 bases). Germline V gene data show CDR1 as SGDLS and CDR2 as YYNGEE. The V and J ends lost 3 bases and 0 bases respectively, with 13 bases between them. This CDR3 is built from 16 residues. In DNA, the CDR3 is TGTGCCAGCAGCGGGGGAGGGGGGGGCTCCTACAATGAGCAGTTCTTC. It encodes CASSGGGGGSYNEQFF.

The chain has TRBV29-1 and TRBJ1-2; D may be TRBD1 (6 bases). Germline CDR1 and CDR2: SQVTM and ANQGSEA. The CDR3 totals 14 residues. V was pared by 6 bases and J by 0 bases, with 14 bases between. DNA of the CDR3: TGCAGCGTCTCCAAAGACAGGACTAACTATGGCTACACCTTC. Protein product: CSVSKDRTNYGYTF. The entire variable domain, with the rest obtained from reference TRBV29-1 and TRBJ1-2, is as follows: SAVISQKPSRDICQRGTSLTIQCQVDSQVTMMFWYRQQPGQSLTLIATANQGSEATYESGFVIDKFPISRPNLTFSTLTVSNMSPEDSSIYLCSVSKDRTNYGYTFGSGTRLTVV.

The chain employs TRBV6-6 and TRBJ2-7; tentative D call: TRBD1 (6 bases). The V end lost 2 bases, the J end lost 3 bases, and 14 bases lay between the germline ends. The germline V gene encodes CDR1 MNHNY and CDR2 SVGAGI (reference sequence). This CDR3 has 15 residues. CDR3 bases: TGTGCCAGCAGTTACCCCCAACAGGGAGTCTACGAGCAGTACTTC. Protein: CASSYPQQGVYEQYF.

The rearrangement links TRBV19 to TRBJ1-4; D is undetermined. With 2 bases removed from V and 7 bases from J, the gap between germline ends came to 11 bases. This CDR3 has 14 residues. The V gene's germline CDR1 is LNHDA and CDR2 SQIVND (reference sequence). In DNA, the CDR3 is TGTGCCAGTAGTATACGAACTAATTCTGAAAAACTGTTTTTT. This sequence encodes CASSIRTNSEKLFF.